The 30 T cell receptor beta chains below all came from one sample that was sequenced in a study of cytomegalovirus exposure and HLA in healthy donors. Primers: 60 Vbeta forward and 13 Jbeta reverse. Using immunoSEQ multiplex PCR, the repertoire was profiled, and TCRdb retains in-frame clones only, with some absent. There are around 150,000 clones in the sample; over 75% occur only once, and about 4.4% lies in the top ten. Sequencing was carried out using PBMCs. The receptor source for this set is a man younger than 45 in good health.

CDR3 protein: CASSSKAGSSYNEQFF. In DNA form, the CDR3 reads TGTGCCAGCAGCTCAAAAGCGGGGAGCTCCTACAATGAGCAGTTCTTC. V usage is TRBV7-9 and J usage is TRBJ2-1; 7 nucleotides align to TRBD2. Germline V gene data show CDR1 as SEHNR and CDR2 as FQNEAQ (reference sequence). V was clipped by 4 bases and J by 0 bases; unmatched bases: 6. This CDR3 region has 16 residues.

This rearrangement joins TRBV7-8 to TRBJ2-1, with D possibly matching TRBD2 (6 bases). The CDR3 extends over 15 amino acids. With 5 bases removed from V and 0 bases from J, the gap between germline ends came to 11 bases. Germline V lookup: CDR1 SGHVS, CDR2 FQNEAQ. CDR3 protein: CASSPRETSYNEQFF. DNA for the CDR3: TGTGCCAGCAGCCCCCGGGAGACCTCCTACAATGAGCAGTTCTTC.

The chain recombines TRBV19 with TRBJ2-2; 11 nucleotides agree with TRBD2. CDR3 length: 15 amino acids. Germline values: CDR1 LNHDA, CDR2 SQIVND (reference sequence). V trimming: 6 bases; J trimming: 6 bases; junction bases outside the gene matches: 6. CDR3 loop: CASRDSGRGSGELFF. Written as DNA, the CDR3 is TGTGCCAGTAGAGATAGCGGGAGGGGATCCGGGGAGCTGTTTTTT.

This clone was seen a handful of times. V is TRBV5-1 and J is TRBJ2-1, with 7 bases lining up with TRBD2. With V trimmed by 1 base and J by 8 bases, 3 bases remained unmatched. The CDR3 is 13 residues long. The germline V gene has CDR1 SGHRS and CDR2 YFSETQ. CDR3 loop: CASSLWGGYEQFF. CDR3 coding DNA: TGCGCCAGCAGCTTGTGGGGGGGGTATGAGCAGTTCTTC.

DNA of the CDR3: TGTGCCAGCAGCCCCCGAGGCGGGAGTCGGGATGAGCAGTTCTTC. Translating gives CASSPRGGSRDEQFF. The rearrangement joins TRBV9 to TRBJ2-1; 7 positions agree with TRBD2. This CDR3 is 15 amino acids long. Germline CDR1 reads SGDLS; CDR2 reads YYNGEE. V lost 4 bases, J lost 8 bases, and 12 bases stayed unmatched.

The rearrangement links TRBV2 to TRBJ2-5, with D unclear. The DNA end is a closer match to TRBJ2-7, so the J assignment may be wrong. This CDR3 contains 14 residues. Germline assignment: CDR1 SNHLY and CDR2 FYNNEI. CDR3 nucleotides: TGTGCCAGCAGTGTAATATCCGAAGCCTACGAGCAGTACTTC. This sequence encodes CASSVISEAYEQYF.

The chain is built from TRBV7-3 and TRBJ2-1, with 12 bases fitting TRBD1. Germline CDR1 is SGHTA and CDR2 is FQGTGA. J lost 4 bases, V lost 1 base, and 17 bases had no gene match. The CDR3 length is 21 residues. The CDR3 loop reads CASSLRDRGREAGGPYNEQFF. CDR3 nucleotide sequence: TGTGCCAGCAGCTTAAGGGACAGGGGGCGGGAAGCGGGAGGGCCGTACAATGAGCAGTTCTTC.

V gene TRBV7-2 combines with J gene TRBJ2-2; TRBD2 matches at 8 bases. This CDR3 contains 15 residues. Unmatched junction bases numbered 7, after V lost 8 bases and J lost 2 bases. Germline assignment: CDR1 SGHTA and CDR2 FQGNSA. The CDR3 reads CASPPGGLNTGELFF. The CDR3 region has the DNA TGTGCCAGCCCCCCGGGGGGGCTTAACACCGGGGAGCTGTTTTTT.

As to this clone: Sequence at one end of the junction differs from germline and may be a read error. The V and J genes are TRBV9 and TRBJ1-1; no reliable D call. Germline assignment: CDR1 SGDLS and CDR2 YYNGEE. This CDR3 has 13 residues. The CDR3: CASSWAGNTETFF. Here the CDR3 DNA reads TGTGCCAGCTCGTGGGCGGGGAACACTGAAACTTTCTTT.

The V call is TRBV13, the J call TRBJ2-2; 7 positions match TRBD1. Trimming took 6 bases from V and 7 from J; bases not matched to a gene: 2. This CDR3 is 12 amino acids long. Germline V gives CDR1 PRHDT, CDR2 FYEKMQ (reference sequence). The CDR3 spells CASRRGRGELFF. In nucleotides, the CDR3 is TGTGCCAGCAGGAGGGGGCGCGGGGAGCTGTTTTTT. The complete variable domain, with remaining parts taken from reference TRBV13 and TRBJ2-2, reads AAGVIQSPRHLIKEKRETATLKCYPIPRHDTVYWYQQGPGQDPQFLISFYEKMQSDKGSIPDRFSAQQFSDYHSELNMSSLELGDSALYFCASRRGRGELFFGEGSRLTVL.

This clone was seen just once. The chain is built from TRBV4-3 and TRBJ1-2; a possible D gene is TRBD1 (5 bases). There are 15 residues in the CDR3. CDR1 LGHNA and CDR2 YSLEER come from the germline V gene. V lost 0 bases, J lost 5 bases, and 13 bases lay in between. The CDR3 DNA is TGCGCCAGCAGCCAAGACCGGGGGGGACTTTATGGCTACACCTTC. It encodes CASSQDRGGLYGYTF.

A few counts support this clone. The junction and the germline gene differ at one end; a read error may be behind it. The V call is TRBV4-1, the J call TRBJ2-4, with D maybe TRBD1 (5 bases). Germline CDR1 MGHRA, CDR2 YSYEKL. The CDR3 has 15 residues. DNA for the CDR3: TGCTCCAGCAGCCCAGGGTGGGGCAGCAAAAACATTCAGTACTTC. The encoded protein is CSSSPGWGSKNIQYF.

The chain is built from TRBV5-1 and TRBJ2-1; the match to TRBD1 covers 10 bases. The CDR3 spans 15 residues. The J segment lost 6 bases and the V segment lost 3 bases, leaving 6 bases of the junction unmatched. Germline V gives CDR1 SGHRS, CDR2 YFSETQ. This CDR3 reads CASSSGQGLTNEQFF. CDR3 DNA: TGCGCCAGCAGCTCGGGACAGGGGTTGACCAATGAGCAGTTCTTC.

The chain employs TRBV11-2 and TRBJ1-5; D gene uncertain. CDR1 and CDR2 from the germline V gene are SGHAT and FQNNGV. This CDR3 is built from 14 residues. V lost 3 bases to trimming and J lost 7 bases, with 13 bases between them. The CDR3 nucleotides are TGTGCCAGCAGCTTCAGCTCAGGAGGGCAGCCCCAGCATTTT. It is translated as CASSFSSGGQPQHF.

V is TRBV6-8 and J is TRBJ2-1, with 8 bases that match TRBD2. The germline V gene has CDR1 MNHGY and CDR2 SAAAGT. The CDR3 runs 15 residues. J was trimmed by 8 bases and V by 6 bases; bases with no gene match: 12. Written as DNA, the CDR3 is TGTGCCAGCAGCGAAACTAGCGGCTTCAAACATGAGCAGTTCTTC. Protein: CASSETSGFKHEQFF.

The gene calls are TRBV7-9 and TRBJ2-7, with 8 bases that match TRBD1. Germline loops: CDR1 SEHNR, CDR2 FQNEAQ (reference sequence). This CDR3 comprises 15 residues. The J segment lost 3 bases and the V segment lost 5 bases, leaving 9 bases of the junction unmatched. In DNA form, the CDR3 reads TGTGCCAGCAGCCGGTCAGGGGGCAAGGACTACGAGCAGTACTTC. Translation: CASSRSGGKDYEQYF.

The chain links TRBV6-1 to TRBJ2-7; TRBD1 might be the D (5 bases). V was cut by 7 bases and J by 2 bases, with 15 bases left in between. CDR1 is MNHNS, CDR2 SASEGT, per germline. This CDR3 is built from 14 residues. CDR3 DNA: TGTGCCAGCAAGGGTGGGGCTACGCCCTACGAGCAGTACTTC. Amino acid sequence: CASKGGATPYEQYF.

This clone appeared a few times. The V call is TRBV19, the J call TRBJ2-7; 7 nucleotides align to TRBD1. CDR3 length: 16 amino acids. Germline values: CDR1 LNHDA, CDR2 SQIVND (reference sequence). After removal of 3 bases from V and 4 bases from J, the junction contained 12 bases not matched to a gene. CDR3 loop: CASSMSPWGQSYEQYF. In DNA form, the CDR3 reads TGTGCCAGTAGTATGTCCCCTTGGGGACAGTCGTACGAGCAGTACTTC.

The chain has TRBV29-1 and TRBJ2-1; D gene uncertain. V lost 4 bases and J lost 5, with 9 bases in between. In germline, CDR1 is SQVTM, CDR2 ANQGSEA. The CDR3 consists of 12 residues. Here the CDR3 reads CSVGAINNEQFF. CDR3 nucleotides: TGCAGCGTTGGCGCTATCAACAATGAGCAGTTCTTC.

The chain's CDR3 is CASSEALGGSTEAFF. DNA for the CDR3: TGTGCCAGCAGTGAAGCGCTGGGGGGATCCACTGAAGCTTTCTTT. This chain links TRBV6-1 with TRBJ1-1; maybe TRBD1 (5 bases). Germline values: CDR1 MNHNS, CDR2 SASEGT. The CDR3 has 15 amino acids. V was clipped by 0 bases and J by 4 bases, with 12 bases between them.

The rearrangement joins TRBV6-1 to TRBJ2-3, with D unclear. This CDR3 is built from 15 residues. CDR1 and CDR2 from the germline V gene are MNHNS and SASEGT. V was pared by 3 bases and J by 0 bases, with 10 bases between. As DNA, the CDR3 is TGTGCCAGCAGTGAGAGCTCGTCCAGCACAGATACGCAGTATTTT. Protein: CASSESSSSTDTQYF.

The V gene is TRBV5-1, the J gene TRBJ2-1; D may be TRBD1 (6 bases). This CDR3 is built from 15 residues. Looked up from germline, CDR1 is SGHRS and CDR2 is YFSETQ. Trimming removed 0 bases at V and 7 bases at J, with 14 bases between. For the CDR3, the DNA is TGCGCCAGCAGCTTGGATCAGGGGCTAGGGAATGAGCAGTTCTTC. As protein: CASSLDQGLGNEQFF.

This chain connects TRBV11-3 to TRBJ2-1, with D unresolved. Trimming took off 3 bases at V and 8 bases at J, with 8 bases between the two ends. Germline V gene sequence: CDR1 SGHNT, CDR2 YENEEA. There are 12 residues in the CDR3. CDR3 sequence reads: CASSFTSDEQFF. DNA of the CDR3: TGTGCCAGCAGCTTTACGTCGGATGAGCAGTTCTTC. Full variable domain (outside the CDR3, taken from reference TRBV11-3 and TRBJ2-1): EAGVVQSPRYKIIEKKQPVAFWCNPISGHNTLYWYLQNLGQGPELLIRYENEEAVDDSQLPKDRFSAERLKGVDSTLKIQPAELGDSAVYLCASSFTSDEQFFGPGTRLTVL.

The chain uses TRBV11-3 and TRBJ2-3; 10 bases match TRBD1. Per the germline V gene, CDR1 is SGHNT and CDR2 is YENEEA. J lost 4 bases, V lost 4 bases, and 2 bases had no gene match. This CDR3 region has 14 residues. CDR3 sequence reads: CASSYGQGADTQYF. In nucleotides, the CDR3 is TGTGCCAGCAGCTACGGACAGGGGGCAGATACGCAGTATTTT. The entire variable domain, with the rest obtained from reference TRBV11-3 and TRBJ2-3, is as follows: EAGVVQSPRYKIIEKKQPVAFWCNPISGHNTLYWYLQNLGQGPELLIRYENEEAVDDSQLPKDRFSAERLKGVDSTLKIQPAELGDSAVYLCASSYGQGADTQYFGPGTRLTVL.

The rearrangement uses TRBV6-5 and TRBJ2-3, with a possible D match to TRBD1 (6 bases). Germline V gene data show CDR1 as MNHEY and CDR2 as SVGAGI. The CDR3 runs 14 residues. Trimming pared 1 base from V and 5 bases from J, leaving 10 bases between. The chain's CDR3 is CASSYFTGIDTQYF. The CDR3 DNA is TGTGCCAGCAGTTACTTCACAGGGATAGATACGCAGTATTTT.

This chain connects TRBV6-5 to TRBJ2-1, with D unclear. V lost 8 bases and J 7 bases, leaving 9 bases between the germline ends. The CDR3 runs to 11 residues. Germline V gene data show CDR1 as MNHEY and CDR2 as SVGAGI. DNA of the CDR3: TGTGCCAGCCATCAAGCGAATGAGCAGTTCTTC. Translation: CASHQANEQFF.

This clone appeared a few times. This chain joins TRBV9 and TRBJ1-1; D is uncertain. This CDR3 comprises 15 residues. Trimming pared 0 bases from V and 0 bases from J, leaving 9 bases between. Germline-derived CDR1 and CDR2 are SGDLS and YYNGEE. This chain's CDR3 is CASSVDPEVNTEAFF. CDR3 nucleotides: TGTGCCAGCAGCGTAGATCCAGAGGTGAACACTGAAGCTTTCTTT.

The DNA for the CDR3 is TGTGCCAGCAGCCAAAATGGGGGACAGGCCGAGACCCAGTACTTC. Protein product: CASSQNGGQAETQYF. The chain carries TRBV7-9 and TRBJ2-5, with 8 bases aligning to TRBD1. The CDR3 runs to 15 residues. CDR1 SEHNR and CDR2 FQNEAQ come from the germline V gene (reference sequence). The trim removed 5 bases at V and 5 bases at J, leaving 10 bases unmatched. Variable domain in full (rest from reference TRBV7-9 and TRBJ2-5): DTGVSQNPRHKITKRGQNVTFRCDPISEHNRLYWYRQTLGQGPEFLTYFQNEAQLEKSRLLSDRFSAERPKGSFSTLEIQRTEQGDSAMYLCASSQNGGQAETQYFGPGTRLLVL.

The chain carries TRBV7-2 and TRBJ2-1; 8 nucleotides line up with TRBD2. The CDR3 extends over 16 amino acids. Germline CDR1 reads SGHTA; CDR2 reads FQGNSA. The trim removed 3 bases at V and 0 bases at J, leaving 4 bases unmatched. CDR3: CASSFSGTSSYNEQFF. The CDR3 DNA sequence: TGTGCCAGCAGCTTTAGCGGGACGAGCTCCTACAATGAGCAGTTCTTC.

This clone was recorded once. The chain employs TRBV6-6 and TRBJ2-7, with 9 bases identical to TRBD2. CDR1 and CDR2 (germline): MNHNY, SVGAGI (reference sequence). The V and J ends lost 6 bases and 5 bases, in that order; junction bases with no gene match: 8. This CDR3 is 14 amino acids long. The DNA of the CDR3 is TGTGCCAGCAGGTACGGAGTAGCGGGAGACGAGCAGTACTTC. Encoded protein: CASRYGVAGDEQYF.